The 26 T cell receptor beta chains in this list originate from one sample, sequenced in a study of prognosis after radiotherapy for stage I lung cancer (dated by TCRdb to 2020 to 2023). The sequencing machine was an Illumina HiSeq 3000. Two rounds of multiplex PCR were performed to amplify the TCR beta CDR3 region from genomic DNA. The first PCR round used primers specific to each TRBV and TRBJ gene, and the primer sequences were filed in Chinese patent CN105087789A. TCRdb trimmed public reads at Q25 via fastp, called clones via MiXCR and kept in-frame beta chains. Rows are unified per CDR3 protein, each entry keeping the most common DNA and genes. Recorded for this sample are under 15,000 distinct CDR3 sequences; 50% to 65% of them occurred a single time. The ten largest clonotypes hold less than 25% of the sample. Sequences were derived from PBMCs, sampled before or after stereotactic body radiation therapy (not recorded which). The receptors were sampled from a donor over 45 with non-small cell lung cancer.

Details on this clonotype: A far larger clone is only one base removed, so a read error is likely. The chain employs TRBV7-9 and TRBJ1-2; TRBD1 aligns across 8 bases. Trimming took 5 bases from V and 10 from J; bases not matched to a gene: 15. Germline V lookup: CDR1 SEHNR, CDR2 FQNEAQ (reference sequence). The CDR3 covers 15 residues. Here the CDR3 DNA reads TGTGCCAGCAGCGAAATAGCCCAGGGGGCGGGAGTCTACACCTTC. Translation: CASSEIAQGAGVYTF.

This clonotype was seen repeatedly, ten times or more. This sequence joins TRBV28 and TRBJ2-2; a weak D match, TRBD2 (5 bases). Looked up from germline, CDR1 is MDHEN and CDR2 is SYDVKM. The V and J ends lost 2 bases and 7 bases respectively, with 11 bases between them. The CDR3 length is 14 residues. CDR3: CASSLQDWNGELFF. Here the CDR3 DNA reads TGTGCCAGCAGTTTACAGGACTGGAACGGGGAGCTGTTTTTT.

In this sample, this clonotype turned up once. A far larger clone differs by one base, so this is likely a read error. V is TRBV10-2 and J is TRBJ2-5; possibly TRBD2 for D (6 bases). The DNA end is more similar to TRBJ2-1, so the J call may be wrong. The CDR3 length is 15 residues. Germline V gene lookup returns CDR1 WSHSY and CDR2 SAAADI. CDR3 amino acids: CASSGLGTSSGEQFF. The CDR3 DNA reads as TGCGCCAGCAGTGGACTAGGGACCAGTTCTGGTGAGCAGTTCTTC.

This CDR3 is CASSEEDTGSEAFF. The CDR3, as DNA: TGTGCCAGCAGTGAAGAAGACACGGGCAGCGAAGCTTTCTTT. V and J are TRBV25-1 and TRBJ1-1; D call uncertain. The V and J ends lost 2 bases and 8 bases respectively, with 15 bases between them. Germline V CDR1 and CDR2: MGHDK, SYGVNS. The CDR3 sequence is 14 residues long.

CDR3 coding DNA: TGTGCCAGCAGCTTAGCGGACATTCGGTATGGCTACACCTTC. It translates to CASSLADIRYGYTF. V is TRBV7-9 and J is TRBJ1-2; D is perhaps TRBD1 (5 bases). This CDR3 is 14 amino acids long. Germline V gives CDR1 SEHNR, CDR2 FQNEAQ (reference sequence). Between the trimmed V and J ends, which lost 0 bases and 5 bases, there was a span of 10 bases.

About this clonotype itself: A far bigger clonotype differs at one base, so this is likely a read error. The chain couples TRBV2 to TRBJ2-1, with 7 nucleotides matching TRBD2. The CDR3 extends over 14 amino acids. The V gene end was trimmed by 3 bases and the J gene end by 10 bases; junction bases not matched to a gene: 9. CDR1 is SNHLY and CDR2 is FYNNEI in the germline V gene. The chain's CDR3 is CASSEGGTNYEQFF. The DNA for the CDR3 is TGTGCCAGCAGTGAGGGAGGGACTAACTACGAGCAGTTCTTC.

This clonotype was recorded only once. The gene calls are TRBV20-1 and TRBJ2-7, with unresolved D. Germline V CDR1 and CDR2: DFQATT, SNEGSKA (reference sequence). CDR3 length: 14 residues. V was shortened by 5 bases and J by 1 base, with 15 bases between the two germline ends. This CDR3 is CSAVSGYLSYEQYF. DNA for the CDR3: TGCAGTGCTGTATCCGGGTATTTATCCTACGAGCAGTACTTC.

As regards this clonotype: The junction shows a germline mismatch at one end, possibly a read error. The chain is built from TRBV28 and TRBJ1-1, with a tentative D call TRBD1 (6 bases). The CDR3 runs to 15 residues. CDR1 is MDHEN, CDR2 SYDVKM, per germline. In DNA form, the CDR3 reads TGTGCCATCAATGGAGGGGGGGGCGTGAACACTGAATCTTTCTTT. As protein: CAINGGGGVNTESFF.

This clonotype counts as medium-sized. The chain combines TRBV30 with TRBJ1-2; TRBD1 matches 11 bases. This CDR3 spans 14 amino acids. The germline V gene has CDR1 GTSNPN and CDR2 SVGIG (reference sequence). V lost 3 bases, J lost 4 bases, and 4 bases stayed unmatched. CDR3 in amino acids: CAWSRDRGTYGYTF. CDR3 nucleotides: TGTGCCTGGAGCCGGGACAGGGGGACCTATGGCTACACCTTC.

Sample share makes this clonotype medium-sized. The V call is TRBV19, the J call TRBJ1-5; tentative D call: TRBD1 (6 bases). The germline V gene has CDR1 LNHDA and CDR2 SQIVND (reference sequence). The CDR3 extends over 16 amino acids. The V and J ends lost 8 bases and 2 bases respectively, with 19 bases between them. The CDR3 sequence is CASSSGAGSGNQPQHF. CDR3 coding DNA: TGTGCCAGTTCCTCGGGGGCAGGGAGTGGCAATCAGCCCCAGCATTTT.

This clonotype showed up many times. The chain recombines TRBV6-2 or TRBV6-3 with TRBJ1-4; no reliable D call. This CDR3 is 13 amino acids long. V lost 8 bases, J lost 8 bases, and 15 bases lay in between. Germline V gene sequence: CDR1 MNHEY, CDR2 SVGEGT. The CDR3 DNA sequence: TGTGCCAGCGGTCCCAGTTTGGGGGAAAAACTGTTTTTT. Translating gives CASGPSLGEKLFF.

This clonotype counts as medium-sized. The rearrangement uses TRBV5-8 and TRBJ1-4; possibly TRBD1 for D (5 bases). Germline V gene sequence: CDR1 SGHTS, CDR2 YDEGEE. V gave up 0 bases and J gave up 5 bases, with 11 bases separating them. The CDR3 has 15 residues. Here the CDR3 reads CASSLAGTRNEKLFF. The CDR3 region has the DNA TGTGCCAGCAGCTTGGCCGGGACCCGAAATGAAAAACTGTTTTTT.

This clonotype is classed as medium-sized (0.01 to 0.1%). V usage is TRBV28 and J usage is TRBJ2-7; TRBD2 aligns across 9 bases. Looked up from germline, CDR1 is MDHEN and CDR2 is SYDVKM. This CDR3 is built from 14 residues. With V trimmed by 5 bases and J by 5 bases, 7 bases remained unmatched. CDR3 loop: CASSRYKREDEQYF. CDR3 DNA: TGTGCCAGCAGTAGATACAAGCGGGAGGACGAGCAGTACTTC. The variable domain in full, completed from reference TRBV28 and TRBJ2-7, reads DVKVTQSSRYLVKRTGEKVFLECVQDMDHENMFWYRQDPGLGLRLIYFSYDVKMKEKGDIPEGYSVSREKKERFSLILESASTNQTSMYLCASSRYKREDEQYFGPGTRLTVT.

This clonotype was recorded many times. Here the CDR3 DNA reads TGTGCCAGCAGCTTTATCTCCTACGAGCAGTACTTC. As protein: CASSFISYEQYF. The chain recombines TRBV5-6 with TRBJ2-7; D gene unclear. The CDR3 length is 12 residues. Germline V gene sequence: CDR1 SGHDT, CDR2 YYEEEE. The V end was cut by 2 bases, the J end by 0 bases, with 3 bases between.

This clonotype is medium-sized within its sample. The chain couples TRBV2 to TRBJ1-5; 8 positions match TRBD1. The J segment lost 2 bases and the V segment lost 7 bases, leaving 7 bases of the junction unmatched. The germline gives CDR1 SNHLY, CDR2 FYNNEI. CDR3 length: 15 residues. The CDR3 region is CASTRTGLGNQPQHF. The CDR3 coding sequence is TGTGCCAGCACCAGGACAGGGTTGGGCAATCAGCCCCAGCATTTT. Using reference TRBV2 and TRBJ1-5 for the parts outside the CDR3, the full variable domain is EPEVTQTPSHQVTQMGQEVILRCVPISNHLYFYWYRQILGQKVEFLVSFYNNEISEKSEIFDDQFSVERPDGSNFTLKIRSTKLEDSAMYFCASTRTGLGNQPQHFGDGTRLSIL.

This clonotype has at least ten counts. The chain couples TRBV20-1 to TRBJ1-1; a possible D gene is TRBD1 (6 bases). The V and J ends lost 0 bases and 4 bases respectively, with 12 bases between them. The CDR3 contains 14 residues. Per germline, CDR1 DFQATT and CDR2 SNEGSKA (reference sequence). Here the CDR3 reads CSARDQGKGTEAFF. CDR3 coding DNA: TGCAGTGCTAGAGATCAGGGGAAGGGCACTGAAGCTTTCTTT.

Relative to its sample, this clonotype is medium-sized. The genes are TRBV5-1 and TRBJ2-7, with TRBD1 identical over 8 bases. J was trimmed by 3 bases and V by 0 bases; bases with no gene match: 8. The CDR3 is 16 amino acids. Germline CDR1 and CDR2: SGHRS and YFSETQ. The DNA of the CDR3 is TGCGCCAGCAGCTTGGCGGGACAGGATGGGGACTACGAGCAGTACTTC. It codes for CASSLAGQDGDYEQYF.

This clonotype is medium-sized within its sample. The chain has TRBV12-3 or TRBV12-4 and TRBJ2-1; 9 nucleotides match TRBD2. V lost 8 bases to trimming and J lost 7 bases; unmatched junction nucleotides: 9. The CDR3 has 14 amino acids. Here the CDR3 reads CASCSSGVQNEQFF. The CDR3, as DNA: TGTGCCAGCTGTTCTAGCGGGGTCCAAAATGAGCAGTTCTTC.

This clonotype occurred many times. The chain couples TRBV14 to TRBJ1-4; 9 positions match TRBD1. Germline V gene sequence: CDR1 SGHDN, CDR2 FVKESK. V was clipped by 6 bases and J by 3 bases; unmatched bases: 14. The CDR3 contains 18 residues. The CDR3 DNA follows: TGTGCCAGCAGAGACCGACAGGGGGAGATCGAAGCTAATGAAAAACTGTTTTTT. This translates into CASRDRQGEIEANEKLFF.

This clonotype is medium-sized. This chain joins TRBV12-3 or TRBV12-4 and TRBJ2-1, with 9 bases lining up with TRBD2. V lost 1 base and J lost 8; bases outside the gene matches: 6. The CDR3 runs 15 residues. This CDR3 reads CASSLGGLAADEQFF. The CDR3 DNA sequence: TGTGCCAGCAGTTTAGGGGGACTAGCCGCCGATGAGCAGTTCTTC.

Remarks on this clonotype: One end of the junction varies from germline; a read error may be responsible. The chain joins TRBV6-1 to TRBJ2-3; TRBD1 might be the D (5 bases). Per germline, CDR1 MNHNS and CDR2 SASEGT. The CDR3 is 14 amino acids. The CDR3 protein is CSSSRTWATDTQYF. The CDR3, as DNA: TGTTCCAGCAGTCGGACATGGGCCACAGATACGCAGTATTTT.

This clonotype was recorded many times. J is TRBJ2-3 and V is TRBV20-1, with D maybe TRBD2 (5 bases). Trimming shortened V by 5 bases and J by 6 bases, and 15 bases separated the two germline ends. Germline V gene lookup returns CDR1 DFQATT and CDR2 SNEGSKA (reference sequence). The CDR3 is made up of 13 amino acids. CDR3 nucleotides: TGCAGTGCTGAGGGCCGACGGTTCGATACGCAGTATTTT. Its protein product is CSAEGRRFDTQYF.

A word on this clonotype: One end of the junction is discordant with germline, which a read error may explain. This chain links TRBV24-1 with TRBJ2-1; D possibly matches TRBD1 or TRBD2 (5 bases each). The V gene's germline CDR1 is KGHDR and CDR2 SFDVKD. The CDR3 is 13 amino acids. The CDR3 DNA sequence: TGTGCCGCGTCGGGGCAGGGCTACGATGAGCAGTTCTTC. This translates into CAASGQGYDEQFF.

By proportion, this clonotype is medium-sized (0.01 to 0.1%). This chain joins TRBV30 and TRBJ1-3; weak D call: TRBD1 (6 bases). Looked up from germline, CDR1 is GTSNPN and CDR2 is SVGIG (reference sequence). Trimming removed 8 bases at V and 0 bases at J, with 11 bases between. This CDR3 is built from 13 residues. The CDR3 DNA is TGTGCCGTAAGGGGGTCCTCTGGAAACACCATATATTTT. Amino acid sequence: CAVRGSSGNTIYF.

The V and J genes are TRBV6-9 and TRBJ2-7; TRBD1 aligns across 9 bases. V trimming: 3 bases; J trimming: 5 bases; junction bases outside the gene matches: 23. Germline V gene sequence: CDR1 MNHGY, CDR2 SVAAGI. The CDR3 is 20 amino acids. CDR3 sequence: CASSYTAGTGPVGGGNEQYF. The CDR3 nucleotides read TGTGCCAGCAGTTACACCGCCGGGACAGGGCCTGTAGGTGGGGGCAACGAGCAGTACTTC.

The V and J genes are TRBV27 and TRBJ1-2; D remains unclear. There are 13 residues in the CDR3. V gave up 4 bases and J gave up 7 bases, with 13 bases separating them. The germline V gene has CDR1 MNHEY and CDR2 SMNVEV (reference sequence). CDR3 bases: TGTGCCAGCAGTTACCGGACCCCGGGTGGCTACACCTTC. It is translated as CASSYRTPGGYTF.